This is a list of T cell receptor beta chains from one sample in a study of blood T cell repertoires in COVID-19. The protocol was immunoSEQ multiplex PCR, while the TCRdb copy is restricted to in-frame clones and leaves out a portion. The table has under 250,000 clones, around 82% seen once. The sample was peripheral blood. These receptors were taken from a man in his fifties or sixties with active or convalescent COVID-19. Each CDR3 is given with its conserved first and last residue. A D gene is named only where the DNA matches it firmly. Only some rows state a clone size, as once, few, many or a class for expanded clones.

TRBJ2-2 | TRBD1 | 15 | NA | TRBV19 | TGTGCCAGTAGTCCTGGGACAGGGAACACCGGGGAGCTGTTTTTT | CASSPGTGNTGELFF
TRBJ2-1 | NA | 15 | NA | TRBV3-1/TRBV3-2 | TGTGCCAGCAGCCAAGATGGACAGCCGTTCAATGAGCAGTTCTTC | CASSQDGQPFNEQFF
TRBJ1-2 | TRBD1 | 14 | once | TRBV10-3 | TGTGCCATCAGGGGACAGGGGACTAACTATGGCTACACCTTC | CAIRGQGTNYGYTF
TRBJ1-1 | NA | 19 | NA | TRBV5-1 | TGCGCCAGCAGCAGACAGCCCGCTACGGCTTCTTACATGAACACTGAAGCTTTCTTT | CASSRQPATASYMNTEAFF
TRBJ1-1 | NA | 17 | NA | TRBV18 | TGTGCCAGCTCACCACAGCCCCCGACAGTCATGAACACTGAAGCTTTCTTT | CASSPQPPTVMNTEAFF
TRBJ1-3 | NA | 14 | few | TRBV11-3 | TGTGCCAGCAGCTGTCCCCTTCCTGGAAACACCATATATTTT | CASSCPLPGNTIYF
TRBJ1-5 | NA | 14 | NA | TRBV5-6 | TGTGCCAGCAGCTTTGGTCGGAGCAATCAGCCCCAGCATTTT | CASSFGRSNQPQHF
TRBJ2-7 | TRBD1 | 15 | NA | TRBV6-2/TRBV6-3 | TGTGCCAGCAGTTACGGACAGGACAGCTCCTACGAGCAGTACTTC | CASSYGQDSSYEQYF
TRBJ2-3 | TRBD2 | 16 | NA | TRBV4-2 | TGTGCCAGCAGCCACCTCAACGTCGGGGGGGCAGATACGCAGTATTTT | CASSHLNVGGADTQYF
TRBJ1-1 | NA | 11 | few | TRBV25-1 | TGTGCCAGCAGTGAATTCTCTGAAGCTTTCTTT | CASSEFSEAFF
TRBJ2-1 | NA | 15 | NA | TRBV24-1 | TGTGCCACCAGTGATGGCCAGTTCACCTACAATGAGCAGTTCTTC | CATSDGQFTYNEQFF
TRBJ1-1 | NA | 16 | few | TRBV2 | TGTGCCAGCAGTGAAACCCCGGCGGGGTTAAGCACTGAAGCTTTCTTT | CASSETPAGLSTEAFF
TRBJ2-1 | NA | 15 | NA | TRBV5-1 | TGCGCCAGCACCCCAAGAATGGGGGGATACAATGAGCAGTTCTTC | CASTPRMGGYNEQFF
TRBJ2-7 | TRBD1 | 12 | NA | TRBV6-5 | TGTGCCAGCAATGGACAGGGCGGCGAGCAGTACTTC | CASNGQGGEQYF
TRBJ1-1 | NA | 17 | NA | TRBV4-1 | TGCGCCAGCAGCCACTCCCGGGCGAGGACTGGGAACACTGAAGCTTTCTTT | CASSHSRARTGNTEAFF
TRBJ1-1 | TRBD1 | 15 | NA | TRBV7-2 | TGTGCCAGCAGCTTAGCCAGGGGGCTCGGCACTGAAGCTTTCTTT | CASSLARGLGTEAFF
TRBJ1-4 | TRBD1 | 13 | NA | TRBV5-6 | TGTGCCAGCAGCCCTTTAGGACAGGGCATTCCGTTTTTT | CASSPLGQGIPFF
TRBJ2-3 | TRBD2 | 15 | NA | TRBV19 | TGTGCCAGTAGTGACCGGCGGGGGAAAGGAGATACGCAGTATTTT | CASSDRRGKGDTQYF
TRBJ1-2 | NA | 17 | NA | TRBV12-2 | TGTGCAAGTCGCTTAGAACCCATACTAGGTCCCAAGTATGGCTACACCTTC | CASRLEPILGPKYGYTF
TRBJ1-1 | TRBD1 | 13 | NA | TRBV29-1 | TGCAGCGTTGAAACAGGGGGTGGCACTGAAGCTTTCTTT | CSVETGGGTEAFF
TRBJ2-5 | NA | 14 | once | TRBV19 | TGTGCCAGTAGTCCGAGGACTGGGGGGGAGACCCAGTACTTC | CASSPRTGGETQYF
TRBJ1-6 | NA | 12 | NA | TRBV6-6 | TGTGCCAGCAGTTACCAGGCAGACCTCCTCCACTTT | CASSYQADLLHF
TRBJ1-4 | NA | 14 | NA | TRBV9 | TGTGCCAGCAGCGTAGGAACGGAGAGGGAAGGACTGTTTTTT | CASSVGTEREGLFF
TRBJ1-1 | TRBD1 | 13 | NA | TRBV12-3/TRBV12-4 | TGTGCCAGCAGCCTCCAGGGGGCTCGTGAAGCTTTCTTT | CASSLQGAREAFF
TRBJ1-6 | NA | 14 | few | TRBV9 | TGTGCCAGCAGCGTAACAGGTGACAATTCACCCCTCCACTTT | CASSVTGDNSPLHF
TRBJ1-2 | TRBD1 | 13 | NA | TRBV19 | TGTGCCAGTAGTCCAGGACAGGGAGGGAGCTACACCTTC | CASSPGQGGSYTF
TRBJ2-1 | TRBD2 | 14 | NA | TRBV25-1 | TGTGCCAGCAGTGACAGCGGGGGCTCGCATGAGCAGTTCTTC | CASSDSGGSHEQFF
TRBJ1-2 | TRBD1 | 16 | NA | TRBV3-1/TRBV3-2 | TGTGCCAGCAGCCCAGGACAGGGCAATAGGTTCTATGGCTACACCTTC | CASSPGQGNRFYGYTF
TRBJ1-2 | TRBD1 | 15 | NA | TRBV5-1 | TGCGCCAGCAGCGAATGGACAGGGGGGGACTATGGCTACACCTTC | CASSEWTGGDYGYTF
TRBJ1-5 | TRBD1 | 16 | few | TRBV6-1 | TGTGCCAGCAGTGAAGGTGCAGGGGGTGTAAGTCAGCCCCAGCATTTT | CASSEGAGGVSQPQHF
TRBJ1-6 | TRBD1 | 15 | NA | TRBV27 | TGTGCCAGCAGTCCCCGGACAGGATCCAATTCACCCCTCCACTTT | CASSPRTGSNSPLHF
TRBJ2-1 | TRBD1 | 17 | NA | TRBV7-2 | TGTGCCAGCAGCTCCAGACCGGGACAGAGCTACTACAATGAGCAGTTCTTC | CASSSRPGQSYYNEQFF
TRBJ2-5 | NA | 13 | NA | TRBV9 | TGTGCCAGCAGCGTAGGGCCCGAAGAGACCCAGTACTTC | CASSVGPEETQYF
TRBJ2-7 | TRBD2 | 15 | NA | TRBV5-4 | TGTGCCAGCAGCTTACGCGGGGGGAGCTCCTACGAGCAGTACTTC | CASSLRGGSSYEQYF
TRBJ1-1 | TRBD1 | 15 | NA | TRBV19 | TGTGCCACCAAACCAAGGGACAGGGGAGACACTGAAGCTTTCTTT | CATKPRDRGDTEAFF
TRBJ2-1 | NA | 15 | NA | TRBV11-3 | TGTGCCAGCAGCTTTTCGGGGGGCCCTAACAATGAGCAGTTCTTC | CASSFSGGPNNEQFF
TRBJ2-1 | NA | 15 | NA | TRBV5-4 | TGTGCCAGCAGCTTGGATTTAGCGGAATACAATGAGCAGTTCTTC | CASSLDLAEYNEQFF
TRBJ2-1 | TRBD2 | 16 | once | TRBV7-9 | TGTGCCAGCAGCACCCCCGGGACTAGCGGCTACAATGAGCAGTTCTTC | CASSTPGTSGYNEQFF
TRBJ1-6 | NA | 15 | NA | TRBV5-1 | TGCGCCAGCAGCTTGACAGGAAACTATAATTCACCCCTCCACTTT | CASSLTGNYNSPLHF
TRBJ1-2 | NA | 17 | NA | TRBV2 | TGTGCCAGCAGCCGCGCGGGACTCCCTTCGAGCAGGGATGGCTACACCTTC | CASSRAGLPSSRDGYTF
TRBJ2-7 | TRBD2 | 16 | NA | TRBV19 | TGTGCCAGTAGTCCTTTCTCCGGGACTAGGATCTACGAGCAGTACTTC | CASSPFSGTRIYEQYF
TRBJ1-2 | TRBD1 | 17 | NA | TRBV5-1 | TGCGCCAGCAGCTTGGGGACTTTAACAGGGGATCGCTATGGCTACACCTTC | CASSLGTLTGDRYGYTF
TRBJ1-3 | TRBD1 | 15 | NA | TRBV5-4 | TGTGCCAGCAGCTTGGGCGACAGGGGTCGCAACACCATATATTTT | CASSLGDRGRNTIYF
TRBJ2-7 | NA | 13 | NA | TRBV6-5 | TGTGCCAGCAGTTACGGACATCGGAACGAGCAGTACTTC | CASSYGHRNEQYF
TRBJ1-6 | NA | 17 | NA | TRBV4-2 | TGTGCCAGCAGCCAATCCACTCCTAGGTCCTATAATTCACCCCTCCACTTT | CASSQSTPRSYNSPLHF
TRBJ1-3 | NA | 13 | NA | TRBV5-1 | TGCGCCAGCAGCTCCGGTTCCGGGAACACCATATATTTT | CASSSGSGNTIYF
TRBJ1-3 | TRBD1 | 14 | few | TRBV24-1 | TGTGCCACCAACCAGGGGGACAGCCTTAACACCATATATTTT | CATNQGDSLNTIYF